The 30 T cell receptor beta chains listed next were all sequenced from one sample in a study of T cells in Graves' hyperthyroidism and ophthalmopathy. Template material for amplifying TCR beta CDR3 regions consisted of RNA transcripts. The TCR CDR3 was amplified in a first-round RT-PCR using the HTBI primer set. TCRdb fed the multiplex PCR reads into MiXCR, producing one record per CDR3 protein. The data contain 300,000 to 450,000 distinct CDR3 sequences, under 15% of them seen just once; the ten biggest clones take up 32%. Material for sequencing was blood. The receptors shown here come from a woman aged 30 to 39 with Graves' hyperthyroidism.

There are many counts of this clonotype. V and J are TRBV7-8 and TRBJ2-7; TRBD2 aligns across 9 bases. The CDR3 contains 15 residues. Germline V CDR1 and CDR2: SGHVS, FQNEAQ. The junction had 8 bases not matched to a gene; V was cut back by 5 bases and J by 3 bases. The CDR3 region is CASSHPGGRGYEQYF. DNA of the CDR3: TGTGCCAGCAGCCACCCTGGCGGGAGGGGCTACGAGCAGTACTTC.

This chain links TRBV10-3 with TRBJ1-1; D is unresolved. This CDR3 has 13 residues. Germline CDR1 and CDR2: ENHRY and SYGVKD. V was trimmed by 5 bases and J by 4 bases, leaving 11 bases between them. The CDR3 coding sequence is TGTGCCATCAGTAAAAATGAGGCCACTGAAGCTTTCTTT. Translating gives CAISKNEATEAFF.

The CDR3 DNA sequence: TGTGCCAGCCGATCTAGCGGCACAGATACGCAGTATTTT. As protein: CASRSSGTDTQYF. The chain joins TRBV9 to TRBJ2-3, with a weak D call TRBD2 (6 bases). V lost 7 bases, J lost 1 base, and 10 bases lay in between. CDR1 and CDR2 (germline): SGDLS, YYNGEE. The CDR3 is 13 amino acids.

At least ten counts were recorded for this clonotype. The chain has TRBV28 and TRBJ1-2; D is ambiguous. Trimming took off 6 bases at V and 8 bases at J, with 16 bases between the two ends. This CDR3 spans 13 amino acids. CDR1 is MDHEN, CDR2 SYDVKM, per germline. CDR3 coding DNA: TGTGCCAGCAGGATTCCCCCCGCTTTGGGCTACACCTTC. Translating it yields CASRIPPALGYTF.

This clonotype was recorded many times. V usage is TRBV2 and J usage is TRBJ2-5, with D perhaps TRBD2 (5 bases). The CDR3 is 13 amino acids. Trimming took off 2 bases at V and 5 bases at J, with 9 bases between the two ends. Per germline, CDR1 SNHLY and CDR2 FYNNEI. The CDR3, as DNA: TGTGCCAGCAGTGAAACGGGATGGGAGACCCAGTACTTC. Protein sequence: CASSETGWETQYF.

This clonotype was seen at least ten times. This chain links TRBV11-2 with TRBJ2-3; no clear D gene. V was cut by 7 bases and J by 0 bases, with 8 bases left in between. CDR3 length: 13 residues. The germline V gene has CDR1 SGHAT and CDR2 FQNNGV. The CDR3, as DNA: TGTGCCAGCACCGACTCTAGCACAGATACGCAGTATTTT. Encoded protein: CASTDSSTDTQYF.

This chain connects TRBV30 to TRBJ1-4, with 12 bases lining up with TRBD1. The CDR3 totals 16 residues. Germline CDR1 reads GTSNPN; CDR2 reads SVGIG (reference sequence). With 2 bases clipped from V and 8 bases from J, the junction kept 9 bases outside the gene matches. CDR3 nucleotide sequence: TGTGCCTGGAGTCCGGGACAGGGGGCGGAGTACGAAAAACTGTTTTTT. The encoded protein is CAWSPGQGAEYEKLFF.

V gene TRBV27 combines with J gene TRBJ2-1; 13 bases line up with TRBD2. The CDR3 has 16 amino acids. Trimming at V came to 5 bases and at J to 7 bases, leaving 8 bases not matched to a gene. Germline values: CDR1 MNHEY, CDR2 SMNVEV (reference sequence). CDR3: CASSVGTSGIWNEQFF. The CDR3 nucleotides read TGTGCCAGCAGTGTCGGGACTAGCGGGATATGGAATGAGCAGTTCTTC.

This clonotype was picked up a small number of times. The J gene is TRBJ1-2, the V gene TRBV5-6, with D possibly TRBD1 on 5 matching bases. Germline CDR1 is SGHDT and CDR2 is YYEEEE. Between the trimmed V and J ends, which lost 0 bases and 4 bases, there was a span of 10 bases. This CDR3 comprises 14 residues. The CDR3 loop is CASSLEGTLYGYTF. CDR3 DNA: TGTGCCAGCAGCTTGGAAGGGACCCTCTATGGCTACACCTTC.

A word on this clonotype: The junction departs from germline at one end; a sequencing error may be responsible. This sequence joins TRBV28 and TRBJ2-7; 10 bases align to TRBD1. The CDR3 sequence is 16 residues long. The germline gives CDR1 MDHEN, CDR2 SYDVKM. The CDR3 region has the DNA TGTGCCAGCAGCCCACCCGGACAGGGGGAATCCTACGAGCGGTACTTC. Residues: CASSPPGQGESYERYF.

This clonotype was seen ten or more times. The chain has TRBV6-1 and TRBJ2-7; 7 bases align to TRBD2. The V gene's germline CDR1 is MNHNS and CDR2 SASEGT. The V segment lost 5 bases and the J segment 7 bases; nucleotides outside the gene matches: 11. The CDR3 covers 14 residues. As DNA, the CDR3 is TGTGCCAGCAGTTCGCCGGGACTAATAGTTGAGCAGTACTTC. This gives the protein CASSSPGLIVEQYF.

This clonotype was counted many times. CDR3 bases: TGCAGTGCTAGAGAGCCCGGCTATGGCTACACCTTC. Translating it yields CSAREPGYGYTF. The chain carries TRBV20-1 and TRBJ1-2; D gene unclear. V was trimmed by 0 bases and J by 4 bases, leaving 6 bases between them. Germline assignment: CDR1 DFQATT and CDR2 SNEGSKA (reference sequence). The CDR3 sequence is 12 residues long.

In this sample, this clonotype turned up a few times. This chain connects TRBV19 to TRBJ2-1; 8 nucleotides agree with TRBD2. Germline values: CDR1 LNHDA, CDR2 SQIVND (reference sequence). With V trimmed by 7 bases and J by 1 base, 6 bases remained unmatched. The CDR3 is 15 residues long. CDR3: CASTAVAGSYNEQFF. The CDR3, as DNA: TGTGCCAGTACCGCCGTAGCGGGATCCTACAATGAGCAGTTCTTC.

V and J are TRBV6-1 and TRBJ1-2, with TRBD1 matching 8 bases. CDR1 is MNHNS and CDR2 is SASEGT in the germline V gene. Trimming took 2 bases from V and 6 from J; bases not matched to a gene: 8. The CDR3 has 15 amino acids. The CDR3 reads CASSEPLDRADGYTF. The DNA for the CDR3 is TGTGCCAGCAGTGAACCGTTGGACAGGGCGGATGGCTACACCTTC.

This clonotype was detected many times. This chain connects TRBV20-1 to TRBJ1-2; perhaps TRBD1 as D (6 bases). Trimming removed 1 base from V and 8 bases from J, with 14 bases in between. This CDR3 is 13 amino acids long. Germline V gene sequence: CDR1 DFQATT, CDR2 SNEGSKA (reference sequence). CDR3: CSARVGGGAGYTF. The CDR3 coding sequence is TGCAGTGCTAGAGTAGGGGGAGGGGCCGGCTACACCTTC.

CDR3 region: CASSYGPSGDNEQFF. The CDR3 nucleotides are TGTGCCAGCAGTTATGGGCCTAGCGGCGACAATGAGCAGTTCTTC. The V gene is TRBV6-2 or TRBV6-3, the J gene TRBJ2-1; 7 bases align to TRBD2. Germline lookup yields CDR1 MNHEY and CDR2 SVGEGT. The trim removed 3 bases at V and 5 bases at J, leaving 7 bases unmatched. CDR3 length: 15 amino acids.

V is TRBV29-1 and J is TRBJ1-1, with TRBD1 as a possible D gene (6 bases). CDR1 and CDR2 from the germline V gene are SQVTM and ANQGSEA. The CDR3 consists of 14 residues. V dropped 7 bases and J dropped 0 bases, with 15 bases sitting between them. The CDR3 is CSGVRGLMNTEAFF. CDR3 sequence (DNA): TGCAGCGGTGTGCGGGGGCTTATGAACACTGAAGCTTTCTTT.

Many counts were recorded for this clonotype. V is TRBV2 and J is TRBJ1-5; 8 nucleotides align to TRBD1. The CDR3 runs to 15 residues. The junction had 6 bases not matched to a gene; V was cut back by 4 bases and J by 4 bases. The germline V gene encodes CDR1 SNHLY and CDR2 FYNNEI. The CDR3 loop is CASSGGTGANQPQHF. CDR3 DNA: TGTGCCAGCAGTGGGGGGACAGGCGCTAATCAGCCCCAGCATTTT. Full variable domain (outside the CDR3, taken from reference TRBV2 and TRBJ1-5): EPEVTQTPSHQVTQMGQEVILRCVPISNHLYFYWYRQILGQKVEFLVSFYNNEISEKSEIFDDQFSVERPDGSNFTLKIRSTKLEDSAMYFCASSGGTGANQPQHFGDGTRLSIL.

This clonotype was observed a handful of times. V usage is TRBV29-1 and J usage is TRBJ1-1, with 10 positions matching TRBD1. Trimming at V came to 6 bases and at J to 12 bases, leaving 7 bases not matched to a gene. Germline values: CDR1 SQVTM, CDR2 ANQGSEA. The CDR3 spans 11 residues. Here the CDR3 reads CSVGGQGGTFF. The CDR3 DNA reads TGCAGCGTGGGAGGACAGGGGGGTACTTTCTTT.

In its sample, this clonotype was seen many times. This chain uses TRBV2 with TRBJ2-1; D is perhaps TRBD2 (5 bases). Trimming took 0 bases from V and 6 from J, leaving 9 bases between them. The CDR3 covers 14 residues. The germline gives CDR1 SNHLY, CDR2 FYNNEI. The CDR3 region has the DNA TGTGCCAGCAGTGAAGCTGCCCTAGCCAATGAGCAGTTCTTC. Translating it yields CASSEAALANEQFF.

The sample holds many counts of this clonotype. Written as DNA, the CDR3 is TGTGCCAGCAGTTTATATGTAGCTGGCAGCGGGGAGCTGTTTTTT. Translated, it gives CASSLYVAGSGELFF. This rearrangement joins TRBV28 to TRBJ2-2; D not resolved. Deletions cut 1 base from V and 7 bases from J, with 13 bases between. CDR1 and CDR2 (germline): MDHEN, SYDVKM. The CDR3 has 15 residues.

The chain links TRBV3-1 to TRBJ2-5; D is unclear. The V end lost 4 bases, the J end lost 5 bases, and 8 bases lay between the germline ends. Germline CDR1 LGHDT, CDR2 YNNKEL (reference sequence). This CDR3 has 12 amino acids. CDR3 protein: CASSREMETQYF. CDR3 coding DNA: TGTGCCAGCAGCCGCGAGATGGAGACCCAGTACTTC.

This sequence joins TRBV20-1 and TRBJ1-6, with D uncertain. Between the trimmed V and J ends, which lost 8 bases and 0 bases, there was a span of 11 bases. This CDR3 region has 14 residues. CDR1 is DFQATT and CDR2 is SNEGSKA in the germline V gene (reference sequence). In DNA form, the CDR3 reads TGCAGTTCCGGGGATAGCTCCTATAATTCACCCCTCCACTTT. Translation gives CSSGDSSYNSPLHF.

This rearrangement joins TRBV20-1 to TRBJ2-7; perhaps D is TRBD1 or TRBD2 (5 bases each). Germline CDR1 reads DFQATT; CDR2 reads SNEGSKA (reference sequence). This CDR3 has 13 residues. The V and J ends lost 3 bases and 4 bases respectively, with 13 bases between them. The CDR3: CSASSGTNYEQYF. Written as DNA, the CDR3 is TGCAGTGCTAGCTCTGGGACCAATTACGAGCAGTACTTC.

This clonotype was counted at least ten times. The genes are TRBV28 and TRBJ2-7; 12 positions agree with TRBD2. V shed 4 bases and J 2 bases; nucleotides not matched to a gene: 9. The CDR3 is made up of 17 amino acids. CDR1 is MDHEN, CDR2 SYDVKM, per germline. DNA of the CDR3: TGTGCCAGCAGTTCCCCAGGACTAGCGGGAAGTCCCTACGAGCAGTACTTC. As protein: CASSSPGLAGSPYEQYF.

The chain couples TRBV5-1 to TRBJ1-2, with TRBD1 identical over 7 bases. With V trimmed by 5 bases and J by 5 bases, 9 bases remained unmatched. The CDR3 runs 14 residues. Germline lookup yields CDR1 SGHRS and CDR2 YFSETQ. For the CDR3, the DNA is TGCGCCAGCAGACCGACAGGGCCGGAATATGGCTACACCTTC. Its translation is CASRPTGPEYGYTF.

This clonotype has just a few counts. V and J are TRBV9 and TRBJ1-6; 12 nucleotides agree with TRBD1. In germline, CDR1 is SGDLS, CDR2 YYNGEE. Trimming cost V 3 bases and J 9 bases; bases outside gene matches: 4. The CDR3 has 15 amino acids. As DNA, the CDR3 is TGTGCCAGCAGCGCGGGACAGGGGGCCAGTTCACCCCTCCACTTT. Translated: CASSAGQGASSPLHF.

This clonotype was detected many times. In DNA form, the CDR3 reads TGCAGCGCTAGGACTAGCCCCGGGGAGCTGTTTTTT. The encoded protein is CSARTSPGELFF. J is TRBJ2-2 and V is TRBV29-1; 8 bases line up with TRBD2. Germline V gene data show CDR1 as SQVTM and CDR2 as ANQGSEA. After removal of 7 bases from V and 6 bases from J, the junction contained 4 bases not matched to a gene. The CDR3 extends over 12 amino acids.

The gene calls are TRBV20-1 and TRBJ2-2; D is perhaps TRBD1 (6 bases). Trimming took off 3 bases at V and 7 bases at J, with 15 bases between the two ends. Per germline, CDR1 DFQATT and CDR2 SNEGSKA (reference sequence). CDR3 length: 14 amino acids. The CDR3 here is CSARGSRGNGELFF. The CDR3 nucleotides are TGCAGTGCTAGGGGGTCCAGGGGAAACGGGGAGCTGTTTTTT.

This clonotype was observed a handful of times. The rearrangement links TRBV4-2 to TRBJ1-4, with D possibly being TRBD1 (5 bases). CDR1 and CDR2 (germline): LGHNA, YNFKEQ. The CDR3 is 17 amino acids. The germline V and J ends were trimmed by 0 bases and 0 bases, with 11 bases remaining between them. CDR3 loop: CASSQDPLGATNEKLFF. As DNA, the CDR3 is TGTGCCAGCAGCCAAGATCCCCTGGGGGCAACTAATGAAAAACTGTTTTTT.